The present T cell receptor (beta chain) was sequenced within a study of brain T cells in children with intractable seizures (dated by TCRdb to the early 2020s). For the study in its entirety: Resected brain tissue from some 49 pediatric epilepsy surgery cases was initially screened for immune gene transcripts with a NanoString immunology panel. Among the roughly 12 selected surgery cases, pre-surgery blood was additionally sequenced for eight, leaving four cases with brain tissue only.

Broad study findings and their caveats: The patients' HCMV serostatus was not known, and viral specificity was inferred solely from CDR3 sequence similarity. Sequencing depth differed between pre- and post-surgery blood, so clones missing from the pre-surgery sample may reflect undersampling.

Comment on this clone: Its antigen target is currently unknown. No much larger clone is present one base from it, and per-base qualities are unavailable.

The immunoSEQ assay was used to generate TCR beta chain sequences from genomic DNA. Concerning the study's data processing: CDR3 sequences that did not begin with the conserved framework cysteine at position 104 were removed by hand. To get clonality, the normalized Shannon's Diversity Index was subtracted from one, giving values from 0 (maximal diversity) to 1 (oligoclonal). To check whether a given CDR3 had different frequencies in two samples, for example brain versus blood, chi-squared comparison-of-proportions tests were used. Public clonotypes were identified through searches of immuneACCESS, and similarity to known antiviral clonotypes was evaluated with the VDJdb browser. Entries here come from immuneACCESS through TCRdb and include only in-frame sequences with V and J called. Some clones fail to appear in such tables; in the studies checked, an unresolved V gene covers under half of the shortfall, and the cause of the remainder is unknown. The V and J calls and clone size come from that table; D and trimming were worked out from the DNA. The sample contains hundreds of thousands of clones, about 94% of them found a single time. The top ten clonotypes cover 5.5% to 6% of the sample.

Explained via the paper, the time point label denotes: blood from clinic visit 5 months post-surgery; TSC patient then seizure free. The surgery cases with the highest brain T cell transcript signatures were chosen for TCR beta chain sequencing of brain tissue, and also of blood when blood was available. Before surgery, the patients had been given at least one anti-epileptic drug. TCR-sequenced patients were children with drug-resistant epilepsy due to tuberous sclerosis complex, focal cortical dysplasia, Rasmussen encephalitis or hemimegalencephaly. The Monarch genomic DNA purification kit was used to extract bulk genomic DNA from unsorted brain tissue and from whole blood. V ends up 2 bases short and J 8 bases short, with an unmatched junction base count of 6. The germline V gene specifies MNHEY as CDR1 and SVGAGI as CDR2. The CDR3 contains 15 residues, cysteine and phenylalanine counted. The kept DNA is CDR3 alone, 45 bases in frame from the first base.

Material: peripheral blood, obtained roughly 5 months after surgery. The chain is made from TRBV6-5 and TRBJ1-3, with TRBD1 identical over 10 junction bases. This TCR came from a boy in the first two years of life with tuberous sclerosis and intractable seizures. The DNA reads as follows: TGTGCCAGCAGTTACAAAGGACAGGGGGTAGACACCATATATTTT. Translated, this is CASSYKGQGVDTIYF.